This T cell receptor beta chain was sequenced during a study of blood T cell repertoires in COVID-19. For the study at large: COVID-19 samples from acute and convalescent phases originated in the United States, Italy and Spain. In each case, the material was cDNA or gDNA derived from T cells, B-cell-depleted T cells, or PBMCs.

Per the original methods: Cell counts per sample came from amplifying reference gene primers. The assay was immunoSEQ multiplex PCR, and TCRdb's table has in-frame clones only and misses some. V, J and clone size were drawn from that table, and D and trimming were deduced from the DNA. The sample holds hundreds of thousands of clones, 87% seen once. Between the trimmed V and J ends, which lost 11 bases and 4 bases, there was a span of 15 bases. Germline CDR1 SNHLY, CDR2 FYNNEI. The CDR3 consists of 14 residues. This clonotype was obtained from a woman aged 18-29 years who had recovered from COVID-19. The sample was peripheral blood. The chain uses TRBV2 and TRBJ1-6; TRBD1 is a possible D gene (5 bases). The CDR3 is CAGALRYYNSPLHF. In DNA, the CDR3 is TGTGCCGGGGCCCTGAGATATTATAATTCACCCCTCCACTTT.